This T cell receptor beta chain was observed in a study of blood T cell repertoires in COVID-19. The CDR3 has 15 amino acids. Germline V lookup: CDR1 SNHLY, CDR2 FYNNEI. The V and J ends lost 5 bases and 4 bases, in that order; junction bases with no gene match: 8. Original methodology: Researchers report that nucleated cell counts were estimated from reference gene primer amplification. Generated by immunoSEQ multiplex PCR, the TCRdb table keeps only in-frame clones and is missing some. The V and J calls and clone size come from that table; D and trimming were worked out from the DNA. This sample carries around 230,000 clones, approximately 86% of them seen once, and the ten largest clones take just over 7%.

The receptor was isolated from a man aged 60-69 years who had recovered from COVID-19. The specimen was peripheral blood. The V gene is TRBV2, the J gene TRBJ1-2; 9 nucleotides match TRBD1. The chain's CDR3 is CASSNQQGAGYGYTF. The DNA for the CDR3 is TGTGCCAGCAGTAACCAACAGGGGGCGGGCTATGGCTACACCTTC.